Listed here are 24 T cell receptor beta chains from one sample, sequenced in a study of T cells in Graves' hyperthyroidism and ophthalmopathy. TCR beta CDR3 regions were amplified from RNA transcripts. The study used the HTBI primer set for a first-round RT-PCR of the TCR CDR3. One entry per CDR3 protein results from TCRdb running MiXCR on the multiplex PCR reads. Of 750,000 to 950,000 distinct CDR3 sequences listed, more than 30% are singletons. The sample comprised blood. These receptors were collected from a man between 18 and 29 years old with Graves' hyperthyroidism.

The chain employs TRBV5-6 and TRBJ2-7; possibly TRBD1 or TRBD2 for D (7 bases each). The CDR3 has 14 amino acids. The germline V gene has CDR1 SGHDT and CDR2 YYEEEE. V was cut by 4 bases and J by 3 bases, with 14 bases left in between. The CDR3 region is CASSRGDSIYEQYF. The CDR3 nucleotides read TGTGCCAGCAGCCGGGGGGACAGCATCTACGAGCAGTACTTC.

This rearrangement joins TRBV5-5 to TRBJ2-7, with D possibly matching TRBD1 (6 bases). The V and J ends lost 6 bases and 7 bases respectively, with 17 bases between them. The CDR3 has 13 amino acids. Germline loops: CDR1 SGHKS, CDR2 YYEKEE (reference sequence). The CDR3 is CASTPSTGQEQYF. CDR3 sequence (DNA): TGTGCCAGCACCCCCTCCACAGGGCAAGAGCAGTACTTC.

The chain joins TRBV25-1 to TRBJ1-6, with D possibly being TRBD1 (6 bases). Trimming removed 4 bases from V and 6 bases from J, with 22 bases in between. CDR1 is MGHDK, CDR2 SYGVNS, per germline. There are 18 residues in the CDR3. CDR3 coding DNA: TGTGCCAGCAGTGCTAGGCCGGTCAGGGGTGGTAGTAATTCACCCCTCCACTTT. Amino acids: CASSARPVRGGSNSPLHF.

CDR3 bases: TGTGCCAGCAGCTTAACTCTTGCTGGGGCCAACGTCCTGACTTTC. Its translation: CASSLTLAGANVLTF. The chain combines TRBV9 with TRBJ2-6, with D uncertain. The CDR3 totals 15 residues. V was clipped by 4 bases and J by 2 bases, with 10 bases between them. CDR1 is SGDLS and CDR2 is YYNGEE in the germline V gene.

This clonotype was counted a few times. V and J are TRBV29-1 and TRBJ1-4, with D possibly TRBD1 on 6 matching bases. The CDR3 spans 18 residues. V gave up 0 bases and J gave up 7 bases, with 24 bases separating them. The germline gives CDR1 SQVTM, CDR2 ANQGSEA. The CDR3 region has the DNA TGCAGCGTTGAAGATCGATGGGGGGCGACAGGCGCGAGTGAAAAACTGTTTTTT. This sequence encodes CSVEDRWGATGASEKLFF.

This clonotype turned up a few times. The genes are TRBV7-8 and TRBJ2-7, with TRBD2 as a possible D gene (5 bases). From germline, CDR1 is SGHVS and CDR2 FQNEAQ. CDR3 length equals 16 residues. V lost 5 bases to trimming and J lost 3 bases, with 20 bases between them. The CDR3 region has the DNA TGTGCCAGCAGCGCCCGCGGGTTAGATTCCTTCTACGAGCAGTACTTC. This translates into CASSARGLDSFYEQYF.

This clonotype has a handful of counts. V and J are TRBV20-1 and TRBJ1-5, with D uncertain. V lost 0 bases and J 3 bases, leaving 9 bases between the germline ends. The CDR3 is 14 amino acids. CDR1 is DFQATT and CDR2 is SNEGSKA in the germline V gene (reference sequence). CDR3: CSARDLTDNQPQHF. The CDR3 DNA reads as TGCAGTGCTAGAGATCTAACAGACAATCAGCCCCAGCATTTT.

In this sample, this clonotype turned up many times. The V and J genes are TRBV7-9 and TRBJ1-2; a possible D gene is TRBD1 (5 bases). There are 15 residues in the CDR3. The germline V gene encodes CDR1 SEHNR and CDR2 FQNEAQ (reference sequence). Between the trimmed V and J ends, which lost 3 bases and 0 bases, there was a span of 11 bases. CDR3 sequence reads: CASSLQGQANYGYTF. The CDR3 DNA reads as TGTGCCAGCAGCTTGCAGGGCCAAGCTAACTATGGCTACACCTTC. Drawing the rest from reference TRBV7-9 and TRBJ1-2, the complete variable domain is DTGVSQNPRHKITKRGQNVTFRCDPISEHNRLYWYRQTLGQGPEFLTYFQNEAQLEKSRLLSDRFSAERPKGSFSTLEIQRTEQGDSAMYLCASSLQGQANYGYTFGSGTRLTVV.

Only a few counts were recorded for this clonotype. V is TRBV4-3 and J is TRBJ1-5; unclear D gene. V lost 4 bases to trimming and J lost 5 bases, with 9 bases between them. CDR1 LGHNA and CDR2 YSLEER come from the germline V gene. CDR3 length: 13 amino acids. CDR3 sequence (DNA): TGCGCCAGCAGCCCGACCTCGGATCAGCCCCAGCATTTT. This sequence encodes CASSPTSDQPQHF.

As concerns this clonotype: A read error may produce the germline difference seen at one junction end. The chain employs TRBV2 and TRBJ2-5; D possibly corresponds to TRBD2 (6 bases). Germline loops: CDR1 SNHLY, CDR2 FYNNEI. CDR3 size: 13 residues. Written as DNA, the CDR3 is TGTGCCGGCAGTGAAGCGGGTTGGGAGACCCAGTACTTC. It codes for CAGSEAGWETQYF.

The chain links TRBV7-9 to TRBJ2-2; 8 nucleotides line up with TRBD1. The CDR3 is 14 amino acids. J lost 3 bases, V lost 5 bases, and 2 bases had no gene match. CDR1 and CDR2 from the germline V gene are SEHNR and FQNEAQ (reference sequence). The DNA of the CDR3 is TGTGCCAGCAGCCGACAGGGGTACACCGGGGAGCTGTTTTTT. It is translated as CASSRQGYTGELFF.

This clonotype was seen a handful of times. The chain joins TRBV28 to TRBJ2-5; TRBD2 might be the D (5 bases). V was cut by 5 bases and J by 7 bases, with 14 bases left in between. Looked up from germline, CDR1 is MDHEN and CDR2 is SYDVKM. This CDR3 comprises 13 residues. Written as DNA, the CDR3 is TGTGCCAGCAGTGCCCAAAATCGGGGGACCCAGTACTTC. Its translation: CASSAQNRGTQYF.

There are a few counts of this clonotype. One end of the junction fails to match germline, which may point to a read error. The V gene is TRBV7-2, the J gene TRBJ2-7; D unclear. The germline gives CDR1 SGHTA, CDR2 FQGNSA. The CDR3 is made up of 16 amino acids. DNA of the CDR3: TGTGCCAGCAGCTTGGCCCACGGGTCATATACCTACAAGCAGTACTTC. Residues: CASSLAHGSYTYKQYF.

This clonotype came up a few times. The rearrangement uses TRBV13 and TRBJ2-7; 8 bases line up with TRBD1. CDR1 is PRHDT and CDR2 is FYEKMQ in the germline V gene (reference sequence). This CDR3 has 12 residues. Unmatched junction bases numbered 5, after V lost 4 bases and J lost 9 bases. CDR3 in DNA: TGTGCCAGCAGCTACGGGACAGGCCCGCAGTACTTC. The encoded protein is CASSYGTGPQYF.

V usage is TRBV7-9 and J usage is TRBJ1-1, with D unresolved. Between the trimmed V and J ends, which lost 5 bases and 1 base, there was a span of 17 bases. This CDR3 comprises 16 residues. The V gene's germline CDR1 is SEHNR and CDR2 FQNEAQ (reference sequence). The CDR3 here is CASSPEAGAKNTEAFF. The CDR3 nucleotides read TGTGCCAGCAGCCCTGAGGCCGGAGCCAAGAACACTGAAGCTTTCTTT.

In its sample, this clonotype was seen many times. The genes are TRBV10-3 and TRBJ1-3; no reliable D call. Germline V gene lookup returns CDR1 ENHRY and CDR2 SYGVKD. V was trimmed by 4 bases and J by 0 bases, leaving 13 bases between them. This CDR3 contains 16 residues. Here the CDR3 reads CAISGGRLSSGNTIYF. The CDR3 coding sequence is TGTGCCATCAGTGGAGGACGGTTGTCCTCTGGAAACACCATATATTTT.

This clonotype was counted at least ten times. The V call is TRBV29-1, the J call TRBJ1-2, with 7 bases aligning to TRBD1. CDR1 is SQVTM, CDR2 ANQGSEA, per germline. The CDR3 contains 13 residues. V was pared by 6 bases and J by 4 bases, with 8 bases of the junction left unmatched. CDR3 bases: TGCAGCGTGGGTACAGGGGCGGGCTATGGCTACACCTTC. It codes for CSVGTGAGYGYTF.

V usage is TRBV9 and J usage is TRBJ2-7; TRBD2 might be the D (6 bases). Germline CDR1 SGDLS, CDR2 YYNGEE. Trimming cost V 1 base and J 0 bases, with 14 bases left between them. This CDR3 is built from 16 residues. CDR3 nucleotide sequence: TGTGCCAGCAGCGTAAAGCAACTAGCAAGCTCCTACGAGCAGTACTTC. Translated: CASSVKQLASSYEQYF.

This clonotype showed up just a few times. The rearrangement joins TRBV20-1 to TRBJ2-5; 8 positions agree with TRBD2. Germline CDR1 is DFQATT and CDR2 is SNEGSKA (reference sequence). The junction had 8 bases not matched to a gene; V was cut back by 5 bases and J by 0 bases. This CDR3 region has 15 residues. The CDR3 sequence is CSASPPTSDQETQYF. DNA for the CDR3: TGCAGTGCTTCACCCCCGACTAGCGACCAAGAGACCCAGTACTTC.

This clonotype was seen many times. The V and J genes are TRBV7-6 and TRBJ2-2; no definite D call. This CDR3 region has 14 residues. Trimming cost V 4 bases and J 0 bases, with 6 bases left between them. Per the germline V gene, CDR1 is SGHVS and CDR2 is FNYEAQ. In nucleotides, the CDR3 is TGTGCCAGCAGCTCTCCGTCGAACACCGGGGAGCTGTTTTTT. It codes for CASSSPSNTGELFF.

This chain uses TRBV25-1 with TRBJ1-4; D ambiguous. This CDR3 comprises 14 residues. Trimming removed 3 bases at V and 7 bases at J, with 12 bases between. Germline CDR1 and CDR2: MGHDK and SYGVNS. The CDR3: CASSDAGRVEKLFF. CDR3 sequence (DNA): TGTGCCAGCAGTGATGCGGGTAGGGTTGAAAAACTGTTTTTT.

There are many counts of this clonotype. V usage is TRBV7-2 and J usage is TRBJ2-5, with 9 nucleotides matching TRBD1. CDR1 and CDR2 from the germline V gene are SGHTA and FQGNSA. Unmatched junction bases numbered 8, after V lost 5 bases and J lost 4 bases. The CDR3 extends over 15 amino acids. The chain's CDR3 is CASSGAGTGRETQYF. Written as DNA, the CDR3 is TGTGCCAGCAGCGGCGCCGGGACAGGGAGAGAGACCCAGTACTTC.

The gene calls are TRBV9 and TRBJ2-2, with D perhaps assigned TRBD1 or TRBD2 (6 bases each). The CDR3 consists of 16 residues. The V end lost 4 bases, the J end lost 3 bases, and 16 bases lay between the germline ends. Germline V gene lookup returns CDR1 SGDLS and CDR2 YYNGEE. For the CDR3, the DNA is TGTGCCAGCAGCACCAGGGGAGGTACGGACACCGGGGAGCTGTTTTTT. Translated: CASSTRGGTDTGELFF.

This clonotype appeared many times. Here the CDR3 reads CALSDGEKLFF. DNA of the CDR3: TGTGCCCTATCGGACGGTGAAAAACTGTTTTTT. The gene calls are TRBV10-3 and TRBJ1-4, with unresolved D. The germline gives CDR1 ENHRY, CDR2 SYGVKD. V shed 11 bases and J shed 7 bases, with 11 bases lying between them. This CDR3 has 11 amino acids.